Below, 22 T cell receptor beta chains from the same sample are listed, as sequenced in a study of vaccination effects on CD4 cells after COVID-19. These TCRs' antigens remain unknown. Once cultured for nine to ten days, the cells underwent separation to obtain CD4+ T cells. The table came from immunoSEQ multiplex PCR; TCRdb's copy has only in-frame clones and leaves some out. The sample shows about 46,000 clones, 60% to 80% of them seen only once. The sample in question was CD4+ T cells from PBMCs cultured without peptide, obtained before COVID-19 vaccination. The source of these receptors is a human donor who had a prior SARS-CoV-2 infection.

This chain uses TRBV19 with TRBJ1-1; 7 positions agree with TRBD1. CDR3 length equals 13 residues. Per germline, CDR1 LNHDA and CDR2 SQIVND (reference sequence). J was trimmed by 9 bases and V by 3 bases; bases with no gene match: 7. Here the CDR3 reads CASSIPGQTKAFF. The CDR3 coding sequence is TGTGCCAGTAGTATTCCGGGACAGACAAAAGCTTTCTTT.

The chain recombines TRBV5-8 with TRBJ1-3; no clear D. The CDR3 spans 17 residues. Trimming shortened V by 4 bases and J by 2 bases, and 19 bases separated the two germline ends. Looked up from germline, CDR1 is SGHTS and CDR2 is YDEGEE. For the CDR3, the DNA is TGTGCCAGCAGCCCTCTTTCCTCTGTTATTCCTGGAAACACCATATATTTT. Amino acids: CASSPLSSVIPGNTIYF. Based on the CDR3 plus reference TRBV5-8 and TRBJ1-3, the full variable domain is EAGVTQSPTHLIKTRGQQATLRCSPISGHTSVYWYQQALGLGLQFLLWYDEGEERNRGNFPPRFSGRQFPNYSSELNVNALELEDSALYLCASSPLSSVIPGNTIYFGEGSWLTVV.

The chain recombines TRBV30 with TRBJ1-5; the match to TRBD1 covers 9 bases. This CDR3 is 15 amino acids long. The J segment lost 4 bases and the V segment lost 5 bases, leaving 9 bases of the junction unmatched. CDR1 and CDR2 from the germline V gene are GTSNPN and SVGIG (reference sequence). The CDR3 nucleotides are TGTGCCTGGGCAAATAAGGGACAGGGAAATCAGCCCCAGCATTTT. It translates to CAWANKGQGNQPQHF.

The chain uses TRBV29-1 and TRBJ1-5; 7 bases are shared with TRBD1. Germline V CDR1 and CDR2: SQVTM, ANQGSEA. The CDR3 extends over 13 amino acids. Trimming took 4 bases from V and 7 from J; bases not matched to a gene: 7. The chain's CDR3 is CSVANRGGQPQHF. The CDR3 DNA reads as TGCAGCGTTGCAAACAGGGGTGGGCAGCCCCAGCATTTT.

CDR3 in amino acids: CASNDGSKTGTNYGYTF. DNA of the CDR3: TGTGCCAGCAATGACGGGTCAAAAACGGGGACTAACTATGGCTACACCTTC. This sequence joins TRBV7-9 and TRBJ1-2; no clear D gene. Deletions cut 7 bases from V and 0 bases from J, with 21 bases between. The CDR3 covers 17 residues. From germline, CDR1 is SEHNR and CDR2 FQNEAQ (reference sequence).

This chain uses TRBV28 with TRBJ2-1; 13 bases line up with TRBD2. The germline CDR1 and CDR2 sequences are MDHEN and SYDVKM. The ends lost 4 bases at V and 8 bases at J; junction bases unmatched: 5. The length of the CDR3 is 15 residues. This CDR3 reads CASSSLAGGPDEQFF. Here the CDR3 DNA reads TGTGCCAGCAGTTCACTAGCGGGGGGGCCTGATGAGCAGTTCTTC.

The rearrangement joins TRBV19 to TRBJ2-5, with TRBD1 matching 11 bases. After removal of 5 bases from V and 2 bases from J, the junction contained 7 bases not matched to a gene. Germline CDR1 LNHDA, CDR2 SQIVND (reference sequence). The CDR3 loop spans 16 amino acids. The CDR3 nucleotides are TGTGCCAGTAGTGTAGCTGGACAGGGGGCTCAAGAGACCCAGTACTTC. Translating it yields CASSVAGQGAQETQYF.

A few counts support this clone. This chain links TRBV5-1 with TRBJ2-1; 14 bases match TRBD2. V shed 2 bases, J shed 7 bases, and the junction held 11 bases outside the gene matches. Germline values: CDR1 SGHRS, CDR2 YFSETQ. The CDR3 extends over 18 amino acids. CDR3 sequence reads: CASSFKRLAGGDINEQFF. CDR3 DNA sequence: TGCGCCAGCAGCTTTAAAAGACTAGCGGGAGGGGATATTAATGAGCAGTTCTTC. Looking up the rest from reference TRBV5-1 and TRBJ2-1 gives the full variable domain: KAGVTQTPRYLIKTRGQQVTLSCSPISGHRSVSWYQQTPGQGLQFLFEYFSETQRNKGNFPGRFSGRQFSNSRSEMNVSTLELGDSALYLCASSFKRLAGGDINEQFFGPGTRLTVL.

V usage is TRBV2 and J usage is TRBJ2-7, with D uncertain. CDR3 length equals 11 residues. Germline V gene sequence: CDR1 SNHLY, CDR2 FYNNEI. V lost 10 bases and J lost 3, with 10 bases in between. The CDR3 DNA follows: TGTGCCACCGGACCTAGCTACGAGCAGTACTTC. As protein: CATGPSYEQYF.

The chain is built from TRBV2 and TRBJ1-5, with D perhaps matching TRBD1 (6 bases). The V gene lost 4 bases and the J gene lost 0 bases, with 13 bases spanning the gap. This CDR3 is 16 amino acids long. CDR1 and CDR2 (germline): SNHLY, FYNNEI. The CDR3 loop is CASSVRGHYSNQPQHF. The CDR3 DNA is TGTGCCAGCAGTGTACGGGGACATTATAGCAATCAGCCCCAGCATTTT.

V is TRBV27 and J is TRBJ2-3; 8 bases match TRBD1. CDR3 length equals 15 residues. The germline gives CDR1 MNHEY, CDR2 SMNVEV (reference sequence). V trimming: 5 bases; J trimming: 6 bases; junction bases outside the gene matches: 10. CDR3 nucleotide sequence: TGTGCCAGCAGTCCAGGACAGGGCTGGACTGATACGCAGTATTTT. Protein product: CASSPGQGWTDTQYF.

The rearrangement links TRBV13 to TRBJ2-4, with D uncertain. Germline assignment: CDR1 PRHDT and CDR2 FYEKMQ (reference sequence). The V gene lost 6 bases and the J gene lost 6 bases, with 15 bases spanning the gap. The CDR3 loop spans 14 amino acids. This CDR3 reads CASSLDDPPNIQYF. The CDR3 DNA is TGTGCCAGCAGTCTTGACGACCCACCAAACATTCAGTACTTC.

CDR3 in DNA: TGTGCCACGAGTTCGGGGCGTCCAGCCTCTGGGGCCAACGTCCTGACTTTC. It codes for CATSSGRPASGANVLTF. This chain connects TRBV24-1 to TRBJ2-6; D is possibly TRBD1 or TRBD2 (5 bases each). CDR3 length: 17 amino acids. V was clipped by 10 bases and J by 0 bases, with 18 bases between them. Germline V gene data show CDR1 as KGHDR and CDR2 as SFDVKD.

The CDR3 nucleotides are TGTGCCAGCAGCTTGCTCTGGGGCCTCTCTGGAAACACCATATATTTT. Protein: CASSLLWGLSGNTIYF. The V gene is TRBV5-8, the J gene TRBJ1-3; possible D gene TRBD1, 5 bases. Deletions cut 1 base from V and 0 bases from J, with 11 bases between. The germline V gene has CDR1 SGHTS and CDR2 YDEGEE. CDR3 length: 16 amino acids.

The rearrangement joins TRBV7-2 to TRBJ2-5; D remains unclear. The V gene lost 1 base and the J gene lost 5 bases, with 5 bases spanning the gap. The V gene's germline CDR1 is SGHTA and CDR2 FQGNSA. This CDR3 is built from 12 residues. In DNA, the CDR3 is TGTGCCAGCAGCTTAGGGTCGGAGACCCAGTACTTC. Protein: CASSLGSETQYF.

This clone came up a few times. This chain links TRBV28 with TRBJ2-7; tentatively, D is TRBD1 or TRBD2 (5 bases each). Per germline, CDR1 MDHEN and CDR2 SYDVKM. The CDR3 has 13 amino acids. With 8 bases removed from V and 5 bases from J, the gap between germline ends came to 16 bases. The CDR3, as DNA: TGTGCCAGCGGCGAGGGGTGGACCCACGAGCAGTACTTC. Protein product: CASGEGWTHEQYF.

V and J are TRBV11-2 and TRBJ2-5, with TRBD1 matching 11 bases. Germline lookup yields CDR1 SGHAT and CDR2 FQNNGV. The CDR3 totals 15 residues. Unmatched junction bases numbered 2, after V lost 1 base and J lost 4 bases. The CDR3: CASSLVGTGGETQYF. CDR3 nucleotides: TGTGCCAGCAGCTTAGTGGGGACAGGGGGAGAGACCCAGTACTTC.

The genes are TRBV13 and TRBJ2-1, with TRBD2 identical over 14 bases. Germline V gene sequence: CDR1 PRHDT, CDR2 FYEKMQ (reference sequence). CDR3 size: 17 residues. J gave up 8 bases and V 5 bases, and 11 bases lay outside the gene matches. CDR3 amino acids: CASSTRLAGGLLDEQFF. CDR3 coding DNA: TGTGCCAGCAGCACGCGACTAGCGGGGGGGCTACTGGATGAGCAGTTCTTC.

A word on this clone: Germline and junction disagree at one end, which may indicate a read error. V is TRBV24-1 and J is TRBJ2-1; D gene ambiguous. Germline CDR1 is KGHDR and CDR2 is SFDVKD. This CDR3 is built from 15 residues. This chain's CDR3 is CATSDFVIQPNQQFF. In DNA, the CDR3 is TGTGCCACCAGTGATTTTGTTATCCAACCCAATCAGCAGTTCTTC.

The genes are TRBV6-1 and TRBJ2-7, with unresolved D. Germline CDR1 reads MNHNS; CDR2 reads SASEGT. The CDR3 sequence is 15 residues long. V gave up 0 bases and J gave up 0 bases, with 9 bases separating them. CDR3 nucleotides: TGTGCCAGCAGTGAAGCTGGGTTTTCCTCCTACGAGCAGTACTTC. Encoded protein: CASSEAGFSSYEQYF.

The J gene is TRBJ1-1, the V gene TRBV19; 8 bases fit TRBD1. Germline CDR1 and CDR2: LNHDA and SQIVND (reference sequence). The trim removed 5 bases at V and 6 bases at J, leaving 11 bases unmatched. The CDR3 loop spans 15 amino acids. The CDR3 DNA reads TGTGCCAGTAGTTTCCGACAGGGGACAGGTCCTGAAGCTTTCTTT. Amino acid sequence: CASSFRQGTGPEAFF.

The rearrangement links TRBV6-5 to TRBJ2-3; D may be TRBD1 (6 bases). Germline CDR1 reads MNHEY; CDR2 reads SVGAGI. The CDR3 has 15 residues. V shed 6 bases and J shed 2 bases, with 15 bases lying between them. The CDR3 sequence: CASSSTGYLTDTQYF. The CDR3 bases are TGTGCCAGCAGCAGCACAGGGTATCTCACAGATACGCAGTATTTT.